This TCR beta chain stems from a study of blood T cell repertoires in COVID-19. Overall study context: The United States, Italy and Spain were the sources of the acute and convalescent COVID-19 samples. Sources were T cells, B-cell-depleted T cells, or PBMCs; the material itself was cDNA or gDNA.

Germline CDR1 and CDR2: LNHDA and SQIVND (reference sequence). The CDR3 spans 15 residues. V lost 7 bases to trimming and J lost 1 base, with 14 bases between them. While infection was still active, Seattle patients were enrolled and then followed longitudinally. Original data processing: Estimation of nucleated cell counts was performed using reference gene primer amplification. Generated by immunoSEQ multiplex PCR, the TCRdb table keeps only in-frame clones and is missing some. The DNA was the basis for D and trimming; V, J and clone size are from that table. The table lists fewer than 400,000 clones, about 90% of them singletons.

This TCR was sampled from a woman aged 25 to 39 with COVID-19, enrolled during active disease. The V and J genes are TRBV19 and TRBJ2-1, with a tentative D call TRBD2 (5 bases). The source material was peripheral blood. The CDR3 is CASTPAGVSYNEQFF. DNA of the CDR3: TGTGCCAGTACCCCGGCGGGTGTTTCCTACAATGAGCAGTTCTTC. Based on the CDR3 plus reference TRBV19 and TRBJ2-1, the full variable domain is DGGITQSPKYLFRKEGQNVTLSCEQNLNHDAMYWYRQDPGQGLRLIYYSQIVNDFQKGDIAEGYSVSREKKESFPLTVTSAQKNPTAFYLCASTPAGVSYNEQFFGPGTRLTVL.